Shown below are 7 T cell receptor beta chains from a single sample sequenced in a study of T cells in Graves' hyperthyroidism and ophthalmopathy. Researchers took RNA transcripts and amplified the TCR beta CDR3 regions from them. RT-PCR in the first round (using the HTBI primer set) targeted the TCR CDR3. MiXCR, run by TCRdb on the multiplex PCR reads, gives a single entry per CDR3 protein. The data show roughly 570,000 distinct CDR3 sequences, approximately 14% seen once. Material: blood. Receptors originate from a woman in her thirties with Graves' hyperthyroidism.

CDR3 amino acids: CASSLPPVGGRNTEAFF. The CDR3 bases are TGCGCCAGCAGCTTGCCTCCGGTCGGGGGGCGGAACACTGAAGCTTTCTTT. V and J are TRBV5-1 and TRBJ1-1; TRBD1 might be the D (6 bases). Trimming stripped 1 base from V and 1 base from J, with 17 bases between. This CDR3 contains 17 residues. Germline V gene sequence: CDR1 SGHRS, CDR2 YFSETQ.

This clonotype was counted a few times. The CDR3 does not end in the conserved phenylalanine or tryptophan, so this is likely a read error. The chain has TRBV29-1 and TRBJ2-2, with 9 bases identical to TRBD1. CDR3 length equals 14 residues. Per germline, CDR1 SQVTM and CDR2 ANQGSEA. The V segment lost 7 bases and the J segment 4 bases; nucleotides outside the gene matches: 7. CDR3 coding DNA: TGCAGCGCAAGGACAGGGGTGGGCACCGGGGAGCTGTTTTCT. As protein: CSARTGVGTGELFS.

This clonotype was seen many times. The genes are TRBV12-3 or TRBV12-4 and TRBJ2-3, with 9 bases identical to TRBD2. The CDR3 extends over 15 amino acids. The trim removed 3 bases at V and 6 bases at J, leaving 7 bases unmatched. The CDR3 nucleotides read TGTGCCAGCAGTTTTGCGGGAGGGTCTTTGGATACGCAGTATTTT. Translation: CASSFAGGSLDTQYF.

The chain employs TRBV19 and TRBJ2-7; 11 bases are shared with TRBD1. The germline CDR1 and CDR2 sequences are LNHDA and SQIVND (reference sequence). The CDR3 consists of 16 residues. J lost 3 bases, V lost 3 bases, and 7 bases had no gene match. The CDR3 DNA reads TGTGCCAGTAGTATGCGGTTCGGGACAGGGGGCTACGAGCAGTACTTC. Protein product: CASSMRFGTGGYEQYF.

V and J are TRBV19 and TRBJ2-2; 8 nucleotides agree with TRBD1. The CDR3 has 14 residues. Germline loops: CDR1 LNHDA, CDR2 SQIVND (reference sequence). V trimming: 8 bases; J trimming: 0 bases; junction bases outside the gene matches: 2. The CDR3 here is CASGTGPNTGELFF. CDR3 coding DNA: TGTGCCAGTGGGACAGGCCCGAACACCGGGGAGCTGTTTTTT.

The chain couples TRBV7-2 to TRBJ2-2; 8 positions agree with TRBD2. This CDR3 is 16 amino acids long. The V and J ends lost 3 bases and 6 bases, in that order; junction bases with no gene match: 9. Germline lookup yields CDR1 SGHTA and CDR2 FQGNSA. Here the CDR3 DNA reads TGTGCCAGCAGCTTCTCAGCGGGAGACGAGTCCGGGGAGCTGTTTTTT. Translation gives CASSFSAGDESGELFF. The complete variable domain, with remaining parts taken from reference TRBV7-2 and TRBJ2-2, reads GAGVSQSPSNKVTEKGKDVELRCDPISGHTALYWYRQSLGQGLEFLIYFQGNSAPDKSGLPSDRFSAERTGGSVSTLTIQRTQQEDSAVYLCASSFSAGDESGELFFGEGSRLTVL.

This clonotype appeared a few times. The chain employs TRBV20-1 and TRBJ1-1; TRBD1 matches 10 bases. CDR3 length equals 11 residues. The germline gives CDR1 DFQATT, CDR2 SNEGSKA (reference sequence). The CDR3 protein is CSGDRGTEAFF. In DNA, the CDR3 is TGCAGCGGGGACAGGGGCACTGAAGCTTTCTTT.